The 8 T cell receptor beta chains listed next were all sequenced from one sample in a study of T cell repertoires in cytomegalovirus infection. From the reads, TCRdb called clonotypes with MiXCR, one entry per CDR3 protein. The sample has 500,000 to 600,000 distinct CDR3 sequences; more than 15% are singletons. Sequenced sample: CD8+ T cells from PBMCs. The source is a human donor in good health (CMV status not recorded). Some clones in this sample may be carry-over from other donors' samples.

This clonotype was found a few times. The V gene is TRBV11-2, the J gene TRBJ2-3, with TRBD2 matching over 9 bases. This CDR3 contains 15 residues. V shed 1 base, J shed 11 bases, and the junction held 10 bases outside the gene matches. Germline assignment: CDR1 SGHAT and CDR2 FQNNGV. The DNA of the CDR3 is TGTGCCAGCAGCTTAGGAGCGGGAGGCCCTAATGGGCAGTATTTT. Residues: CASSLGAGGPNGQYF.

This clonotype has a count of ten or more. V and J are TRBV7-8 and TRBJ2-3; 9 bases are shared with TRBD1. With V trimmed by 5 bases and J by 2 bases, 11 bases remained unmatched. This CDR3 has 17 residues. In germline, CDR1 is SGHVS, CDR2 FQNEAQ. The CDR3 sequence: CASSLYGQGTSTDTQYF. The CDR3 DNA sequence: TGTGCCAGCAGCCTCTACGGACAGGGGACCTCCACAGATACGCAGTATTTT.

A word on this clonotype: No conserved phenylalanine or tryptophan is present at the end of the CDR3, so a read error is the likely explanation. V usage is TRBV4-3 and J usage is TRBJ1-2; D is perhaps TRBD1 (5 bases). Trimming removed 1 base at V and 0 bases at J, with 15 bases between. The CDR3 runs 17 residues. The germline V gene encodes CDR1 LGHNA and CDR2 YSLEER. CDR3 coding DNA: TGCGCCAGCAGCCAAGTGAATGGGGCAGGACCTAACTATGGCTACACCTTA. Translating it yields CASSQVNGAGPNYGYTL.

CDR3 DNA: TGTGCCAGCAGCCTTCGACTAGCGGGAGATCGGAACGAGCAGTACTTC. Its protein product is CASSLRLAGDRNEQYF. The J gene is TRBJ2-7, the V gene TRBV7-8; 12 positions match TRBD2. The ends lost 5 bases at V and 5 bases at J; junction bases unmatched: 10. Germline V gene sequence: CDR1 SGHVS, CDR2 FQNEAQ. CDR3 length: 16 residues.

CDR3 nucleotide sequence: TGCAGTGCTCCCAAGACCGCCAGGGCGCACGAGCAGTACTTC. Its protein product is CSAPKTARAHEQYF. V and J are TRBV20-1 and TRBJ2-7, with D tentatively TRBD1 (5 bases). The CDR3 loop spans 14 amino acids. Germline assignment: CDR1 DFQATT and CDR2 SNEGSKA (reference sequence). Trimming shortened V by 5 bases and J by 5 bases, and 19 bases separated the two germline ends.

This clonotype was seen only a few times. V and J are TRBV11-2 and TRBJ1-1, with 12 bases lining up with TRBD1. The CDR3 consists of 15 residues. Unmatched junction bases numbered 5, after V lost 5 bases and J lost 4 bases. Germline V gene sequence: CDR1 SGHAT, CDR2 FQNNGV. The CDR3 here is CASSPPGQGATEAFF. DNA for the CDR3: TGTGCCAGCAGCCCTCCGGGACAGGGGGCCACTGAAGCTTTCTTT. Full variable domain (rest looked up from reference TRBV11-2 and TRBJ1-1): EAGVAQSPRYKIIEKRQSVAFWCNPISGHATLYWYQQILGQGPKLLIQFQNNGVVDDSQLPKDRFSAERLKGVDSTLKIQPAKLEDSAVYLCASSPPGQGATEAFFGQGTRLTVV.

This clonotype was seen repeatedly, ten times or more. V is TRBV7-6 and J is TRBJ2-1; unclear D gene. Germline V gives CDR1 SGHVS, CDR2 FNYEAQ. The ends were cut back, 2 bases at V and 5 bases at J, with 10 bases in the middle. CDR3 size: 14 residues. In DNA form, the CDR3 reads TGTGCCAGCAGCTTAATGGCTCTTGACAATGAGCAGTTCTTC. Protein sequence: CASSLMALDNEQFF.

Many counts were recorded for this clonotype. J is TRBJ1-1 and V is TRBV12-3 or TRBV12-4, with unresolved D. The CDR3 sequence is 15 residues long. V lost 2 bases to trimming and J lost 4 bases, with 14 bases between them. The CDR3 loop is CASSLIGKGPTEAFF. CDR3 nucleotide sequence: TGTGCCAGCAGTTTAATAGGGAAAGGGCCCACTGAAGCTTTCTTT.